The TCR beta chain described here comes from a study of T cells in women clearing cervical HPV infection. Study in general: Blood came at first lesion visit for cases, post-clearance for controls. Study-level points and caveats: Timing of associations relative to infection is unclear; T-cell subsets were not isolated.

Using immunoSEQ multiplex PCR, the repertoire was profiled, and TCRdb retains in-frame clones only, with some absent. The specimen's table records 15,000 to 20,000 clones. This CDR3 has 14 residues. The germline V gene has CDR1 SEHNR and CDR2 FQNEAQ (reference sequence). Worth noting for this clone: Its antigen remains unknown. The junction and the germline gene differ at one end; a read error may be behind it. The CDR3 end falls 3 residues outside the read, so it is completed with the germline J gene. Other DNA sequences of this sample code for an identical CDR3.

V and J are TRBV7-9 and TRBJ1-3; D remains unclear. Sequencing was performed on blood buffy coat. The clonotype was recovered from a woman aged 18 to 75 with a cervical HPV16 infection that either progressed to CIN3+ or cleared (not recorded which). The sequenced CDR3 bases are TGTGCCAGCACCCTACTAGACTCTGGAAACACG. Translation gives CASTLLDSGNT. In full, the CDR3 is CASTLLDSGNTIYF.